A single sample gave rise to the 13 T cell receptor beta chains below, sequenced in a study of blood T cell repertoires in COVID-19 (dated by TCRdb to the early 2020s). Receptors were amplified or captured by the immunoSEQ multiplex PCR assay. TCRdb holds this immuneACCESS table with in-frame rearrangements only. Some clones are missing; in checked studies, unresolved V genes explain under half, and the rest has no known cause. The sample data list approximately 210,000 clones, and about 79% of these were observed just once. 3% to 4% of the sample lies in the top ten. The sample consisted of PBMCs or T cells enriched from blood (not recorded which). The receptor set was obtained from a woman in her sixties or seventies who had recovered from COVID-19.

This clone has just a few counts. The V call is TRBV6-5, the J call TRBJ1-1, with D tentatively TRBD1 (5 bases). Germline assignment: CDR1 MNHEY and CDR2 SVGAGI. CDR3 length equals 13 residues. Trimming left V 6 bases short and J 8 bases short, with 16 bases between. The CDR3 loop reads CASSRDFQGEAFF. Written as DNA, the CDR3 is TGTGCCAGCAGCAGGGACTTCCAGGGCGAAGCTTTCTTT.

The CDR3 is CASSQTGTDNQPQHF. The CDR3 bases are TGTGCCAGCAGCCAAACCGGGACAGACAATCAGCCCCAGCATTTT. The rearrangement uses TRBV5-5 and TRBJ1-5, with 7 bases aligning to TRBD1. This CDR3 has 15 amino acids. Unmatched junction bases numbered 7, after V lost 4 bases and J lost 3 bases. In germline, CDR1 is SGHKS, CDR2 YYEKEE (reference sequence). The full variable domain, its missing parts supplied by reference TRBV5-5 and TRBJ1-5, is DAGVTQSPTHLIKTRGQQVTLRCSPISGHKSVSWYQQVLGQGPQFIFQYYEKEERGRGNFPDRFSARQFPNYSSELNVNALLLGDSALYLCASSQTGTDNQPQHFGDGTRLSIL.

The rearrangement joins TRBV10-1 to TRBJ2-4; 7 nucleotides align to TRBD1. The length of the CDR3 is 12 residues. V lost 6 bases, J lost 11 bases, and 7 bases stayed unmatched. Germline CDR1 and CDR2: WNHNN and SYGVQD (reference sequence). CDR3 sequence: CASSSSGGVQYF. The CDR3 coding sequence is TGCGCCAGCAGCTCTTCAGGGGGAGTTCAGTACTTC.

The rearrangement uses TRBV5-5 and TRBJ2-1, with 8 bases lining up with TRBD1. In germline, CDR1 is SGHKS, CDR2 YYEKEE (reference sequence). The CDR3 is 16 amino acids. V trimming: 5 bases; J trimming: 8 bases; junction bases outside the gene matches: 15. For the CDR3, the DNA is TGTGCCAGCAGTGCCGGTCGGCCAGGGGGCTGGGATGAGCAGTTCTTC. Amino acid sequence: CASSAGRPGGWDEQFF.

The V and J genes are TRBV18 and TRBJ1-5; D unresolved. Germline V gene sequence: CDR1 KGHSH, CDR2 LQKENI. This CDR3 has 14 residues. V was pared by 6 bases and J by 3 bases, with 12 bases between. The CDR3 region has the DNA TGTGCCAGCTCGAGCGAGGCGGCCAATCAGCCCCAGCATTTT. Translating gives CASSSEAANQPQHF.

The V and J genes are TRBV4-2 and TRBJ1-4; no firm D call. V was pared by 3 bases and J by 0 bases, with 11 bases between. Per germline, CDR1 LGHNA and CDR2 YNFKEQ. The CDR3 has 16 residues. The CDR3 DNA is TGTGCCAGCAGCCATAGCGGAGGGACAACTAATGAAAAACTGTTTTTT. Translation: CASSHSGGTTNEKLFF.

This clone was recorded only once. V and J are TRBV29-1 and TRBJ2-7; 16 nucleotides align to TRBD2. Germline CDR1 is SQVTM and CDR2 is ANQGSEA. The V segment lost 2 bases and the J segment 2 bases; nucleotides outside the gene matches: 9. This CDR3 spans 18 amino acids. The chain's CDR3 is CSVESPGLAGGMAYEQYF. CDR3 coding DNA: TGCAGCGTTGAATCCCCGGGACTAGCGGGGGGGATGGCCTACGAGCAGTACTTC.

The gene calls are TRBV3-1 (or the pseudogene TRBV3-2) and TRBJ2-7; D possibly corresponds to TRBD1 (5 bases). The CDR3 length is 13 residues. V gave up 6 bases and J gave up 0 bases, with 9 bases separating them. Germline assignment: CDR1 LGHDT and CDR2 YNNKEL (reference sequence). The CDR3 loop is CASRRQSSYEQYF. Written as DNA, the CDR3 is TGTGCCAGCAGACGACAGAGCTCCTACGAGCAGTACTTC.

V usage is TRBV12-2 and J usage is TRBJ2-1; TRBD2, the table's D call, was not compared with the DNA. TRBV12-2 represents a pseudogene. The CDR3 length is 11 residues. The CDR3 nucleotides read TGCCCAAGCGGGGAGATCAATGAGCAGTTCTTC. Encoded protein: CPSGEINEQFF.

The V and J genes are TRBV7-2 and TRBJ1-4; 7 bases are a match to TRBD1. The CDR3 runs to 15 residues. CDR1 is SGHTA and CDR2 is FQGNSA in the germline V gene. J was trimmed by 7 bases and V by 5 bases; bases with no gene match: 10. CDR3 sequence: CASSLRGPGGEKLFF. CDR3 nucleotides: TGTGCCAGCAGCCTCCGGGGGCCAGGGGGTGAAAAACTGTTTTTT.

The chain is built from TRBV24-1 and TRBJ2-3, with TRBD1 as a possible D gene (6 bases). Germline V lookup: CDR1 KGHDR, CDR2 SFDVKD. The CDR3 is made up of 15 amino acids. V lost 6 bases to trimming and J lost 3 bases, with 15 bases between them. CDR3: CATSQGSARTDTQYF. The CDR3 DNA follows: TGTGCCACCAGTCAGGGGTCCGCTAGGACAGATACGCAGTATTTT.

The gene calls are TRBV11-2 and TRBJ2-5, with D possibly matching TRBD2 (6 bases). CDR3 size: 17 residues. V lost 4 bases, J lost 2 bases, and 20 bases lay in between. Germline V gene sequence: CDR1 SGHAT, CDR2 FQNNGV. The CDR3 loop is CASSSQRGAGPQETQYF. CDR3 DNA: TGTGCCAGCAGCTCCCAAAGAGGGGCGGGGCCACAAGAGACCCAGTACTTC.

This clone was found once. This sequence joins TRBV25-1 and TRBJ1-6, with TRBD1 matching over 7 bases. The germline V gene encodes CDR1 MGHDK and CDR2 SYGVNS. V shed 0 bases and J 7 bases; nucleotides not matched to a gene: 9. The CDR3 has 17 amino acids. This CDR3 is CASSEYHRQGGNSPLHF. The CDR3, as DNA: TGTGCCAGCAGTGAATACCACCGACAGGGAGGCAATTCACCCCTCCACTTT.